These 11 T cell receptor beta chains share one sample of origin, sequenced in a study of T cells in Graves' hyperthyroidism and ophthalmopathy. TCR beta CDR3 region amplification was performed from RNA transcripts. First-round RT-PCR targeting the TCR CDR3 was performed with the HTBI primer set. From the multiplex PCR reads, TCRdb called clonotypes with MiXCR, one entry per CDR3 protein. Of under 350,000 distinct CDR3 sequences listed, about 17% are singletons. Sequences were obtained from blood. Source of these receptors: a woman in her sixties with Graves' ophthalmopathy.

The chain links TRBV4-2 to TRBJ2-7; D unresolved. Between the trimmed V and J ends, which lost 0 bases and 2 bases, there was a span of 14 bases. The CDR3 is made up of 16 amino acids. Germline CDR1 is LGHNA and CDR2 is YNFKEQ. The CDR3 nucleotides are TGTGCCAGCAGCCAAGATGCCAGACCGATCACCTACGAGCAGTACTTC. Translated: CASSQDARPITYEQYF.

This clonotype occurred many times. The chain combines TRBV7-2 with TRBJ2-5; 13 positions match TRBD2. CDR3 size: 15 residues. Germline-derived CDR1 and CDR2 are SGHTA and FQGNSA. The V and J ends lost 5 bases and 5 bases, in that order; junction bases with no gene match: 5. This CDR3 reads CASSRGLAGAETQYF. DNA of the CDR3: TGTGCCAGCAGCCGAGGACTAGCGGGAGCGGAGACCCAGTACTTC.

This clonotype was seen ten or more times. This rearrangement joins TRBV11-2 to TRBJ1-2, with D unclear. V lost 4 bases, J lost 6 bases, and 18 bases lay in between. Looked up from germline, CDR1 is SGHAT and CDR2 is FQNNGV. This CDR3 has 15 amino acids. The CDR3 DNA follows: TGTGCCAGCAGCTCCACCGCCTGGACCGCCCATGGCTACACCTTC. It translates to CASSSTAWTAHGYTF.

This clonotype has ten or more counts. The chain carries TRBV3-1 and TRBJ1-3; D unresolved. The CDR3 runs 15 residues. CDR1 is LGHDT and CDR2 is YNNKEL in the germline V gene (reference sequence). The ends were cut back, 3 bases at V and 0 bases at J, with 9 bases in the middle. CDR3 sequence: CASSQRALSGNTIYF. The CDR3 region has the DNA TGTGCCAGCAGCCAGCGAGCGCTCTCTGGAAACACCATATATTTT.

In this sample, this clonotype turned up a few times. This sequence joins TRBV29-1 and TRBJ1-1; D not certain. The CDR3 has 14 amino acids. Per the germline V gene, CDR1 is SQVTM and CDR2 is ANQGSEA. V shed 4 bases and J shed 1 base, with 13 bases lying between them. CDR3 sequence: CSVVSGSRNTEAFF. DNA of the CDR3: TGCAGCGTTGTCTCTGGCAGCCGGAACACTGAAGCTTTCTTT. The full variable domain, in which reference TRBV29-1 and TRBJ1-1 provide the parts outside the CDR3, is SAVISQKPSRDICQRGTSLTIQCQVDSQVTMMFWYRQQPGQSLTLIATANQGSEATYESGFVIDKFPISRPNLTFSTLTVSNMSPEDSSIYLCSVVSGSRNTEAFFGQGTRLTVV.

This clonotype was recorded many times. This chain connects TRBV7-2 to TRBJ2-7, with D perhaps TRBD1 (6 bases). The CDR3 has 17 amino acids. CDR1 and CDR2 from the germline V gene are SGHTA and FQGNSA. V gave up 3 bases and J gave up 2 bases, with 20 bases separating them. In DNA form, the CDR3 reads TGTGCCAGCAGCTTCCAAGAGGGACCGACAGGAACCTACGAGCAGTACTTC. It specifies CASSFQEGPTGTYEQYF.

This rearrangement joins TRBV6-1 to TRBJ1-2, with D unresolved. The CDR3 spans 15 residues. Deletions cut 0 bases from V and 4 bases from J, with 12 bases between. Germline V gives CDR1 MNHNS, CDR2 SASEGT. CDR3 amino acids: CASSEARAPRYGYTF. The CDR3 DNA is TGTGCCAGCAGTGAAGCACGAGCGCCTCGCTATGGCTACACCTTC.

This clonotype was observed at least ten times. The V call is TRBV14, the J call TRBJ2-3; D gene unclear. The CDR3 loop spans 12 amino acids. Germline CDR1 and CDR2: SGHDN and FVKESK. The germline V and J ends were trimmed by 6 bases and 6 bases, with 10 bases remaining between them. The DNA of the CDR3 is TGTGCCAGCAGTCCCTCCCCGGATACGCAGTATTTT. This gives the protein CASSPSPDTQYF.

The chain joins TRBV11-2 to TRBJ2-3, with 16 bases that match TRBD2. This CDR3 has 19 amino acids. V lost 5 bases and J lost 6; bases outside the gene matches: 14. Germline CDR1 reads SGHAT; CDR2 reads FQNNGV. CDR3 residues: CASSPEKGLAGGPVDTQYF. CDR3 nucleotide sequence: TGTGCCAGCAGCCCGGAAAAGGGACTAGCGGGGGGGCCTGTCGATACGCAGTATTTT.

This clonotype was recorded many times. The chain joins TRBV20-1 to TRBJ1-5, with unresolved D. Trimming left V 5 bases short and J 0 bases short, with 17 bases between. The V gene's germline CDR1 is DFQATT and CDR2 SNEGSKA (reference sequence). This CDR3 region has 16 residues. The CDR3 sequence is CSAAAKRQNSNQPQHF. The CDR3 DNA reads as TGCAGTGCTGCCGCAAAAAGGCAGAATAGCAATCAGCCCCAGCATTTT.

This clonotype was detected many times. The chain has TRBV12-3 or TRBV12-4 and TRBJ2-3; D gene ambiguous. The length of the CDR3 is 13 residues. Trimming took 3 bases from V and 2 from J, leaving 6 bases between them. CDR3 protein: CASSLTVTDTQYF. The CDR3 nucleotides read TGTGCCAGCAGTTTGACTGTCACAGATACGCAGTATTTT.